A single sample gave rise to the 7 T cell receptor beta chains below, sequenced in a study of regulatory T cells in long-lasting Graves disease (dated by TCRdb to about 2021). What the time point label conveys for this sample: newly diagnosed GD, antithyroid drugs for less than 3 months. For both TCR sequencing and RNA sequencing, RNA was extracted from PBMCs in TRIzol. The library was made by multiplex PCR. Sequencing was carried out with an Illumina HiSeq 4000. TCR beta libraries were built with iRepertoire HTBI primers and Arm-PCR amplification of CDR3 regions. TCRdb reworked the public reads: Q25 trimming with fastp, MiXCR clone assembly, productive beta chains retained. Identical CDR3 proteins give one entry, which carries the most common genes and DNA. Counted in this sample were hundreds of thousands of distinct CDR3 sequences; 15% to 20% of them appeared once. More than 20% of the sample belongs to the ten largest clones.

These same records also appear under a second study, on T cells in Graves' hyperthyroidism and ophthalmopathy.

The material sequenced was peripheral blood mononuclear cells (PBMCs), taken at new diagnosis, from a patient treated with antithyroid drugs. The source of these receptors is a woman aged 35-60 years with Graves disease. Donor details come from another sample of the same person, matched by shared clones.

Of note for this clonotype: A junction boundary mismatches the germline segment, possibly from a read error. The chain employs TRBV11-2 and TRBJ1-4, with a weak D call TRBD1 (5 bases). The length of the CDR3 is 16 residues. Germline V gene lookup returns CDR1 SGHAT and CDR2 FQNNGV. CDR3 in amino acids: CASSQEAWDTNEKLFF. The DNA for the CDR3 is TGCGCCAGCAGCCAAGAAGCTTGGGACACTAATGAAAAACTGTTTTTT.

This clonotype was observed a handful of times. Germline and junction disagree at one end, which may indicate a read error. The rearrangement joins TRBV20-1 to TRBJ2-5; a possible D gene is TRBD2 (6 bases). CDR1 DFQATT and CDR2 SNEGSKA come from the germline V gene (reference sequence). This CDR3 spans 15 amino acids. CDR3 nucleotide sequence: TGCAGTGCCAGAGATCCGGGGGTACGCCAAGAGACCCAGTACTTC. This encodes CSARDPGVRQETQYF.

This clonotype was found many times. This rearrangement joins TRBV5-8 to TRBJ2-3, with TRBD2 matching over 9 bases. The germline V gene has CDR1 SGHTS and CDR2 YDEGEE. Unmatched junction bases numbered 4, after V lost 4 bases and J lost 1 base. The CDR3 runs 15 residues. The CDR3 reads CASSGGLARTDTQYF. CDR3 in DNA: TGTGCCAGCAGCGGGGGACTAGCCCGCACAGATACGCAGTATTTT. The full variable domain, its missing parts supplied by reference TRBV5-8 and TRBJ2-3, is EAGVTQSPTHLIKTRGQQATLRCSPISGHTSVYWYQQALGLGLQFLLWYDEGEERNRGNFPPRFSGRQFPNYSSELNVNALELEDSALYLCASSGGLARTDTQYFGPGTRLTVL.

This clonotype was recorded at least ten times. The chain links TRBV2 to TRBJ1-1; unclear D gene. This CDR3 is built from 12 residues. V gave up 2 bases and J gave up 1 base, with 2 bases separating them. Germline CDR1 and CDR2: SNHLY and FYNNEI. DNA for the CDR3: TGTGCCAGCAGTGAACAGAACACTGAAGCTTTCTTT. It specifies CASSEQNTEAFF.

The chain uses TRBV24-1 and TRBJ1-1; no clear D gene. CDR3 length: 15 amino acids. V gave up 5 bases and J gave up 0 bases, with 12 bases separating them. CDR1 KGHDR and CDR2 SFDVKD come from the germline V gene. As DNA, the CDR3 is TGTGCCACCAGTGGCAGTGAGGGCATGAACACTGAAGCTTTCTTT. Its protein product is CATSGSEGMNTEAFF.

This clonotype was counted at least ten times. The V call is TRBV7-9, the J call TRBJ2-7, with 10 nucleotides matching TRBD2. The junction had 2 bases not matched to a gene; V was cut back by 1 base and J by 5 bases. Germline assignment: CDR1 SEHNR and CDR2 FQNEAQ (reference sequence). The CDR3 extends over 14 amino acids. CDR3 sequence (DNA): TGTGCCAGCAGCTTAGGTCTAGCGGGGGACGAGCAGTACTTC. Protein sequence: CASSLGLAGDEQYF. Variable domain in full (rest from reference TRBV7-9 and TRBJ2-7): DTGVSQNPRHKITKRGQNVTFRCDPISEHNRLYWYRQTLGQGPEFLTYFQNEAQLEKSRLLSDRFSAERPKGSFSTLEIQRTEQGDSAMYLCASSLGLAGDEQYFGPGTRLTVT.

This clonotype turned up a few times. This chain links TRBV25-1 with TRBJ2-5; D unclear. There are 15 residues in the CDR3. Germline values: CDR1 MGHDK, CDR2 SYGVNS. The ends were cut back, 4 bases at V and 0 bases at J, with 12 bases in the middle. The CDR3 reads CASSAPRLYQETQYF. DNA for the CDR3: TGTGCCAGCAGTGCCCCAAGGCTTTACCAAGAGACCCAGTACTTC.